What follows is one T cell receptor (beta chain) and its context. The data belong to a study of blood T cell repertoires in COVID-19. Overall study: Sites in the United States, Italy and Spain provided acute and convalescent COVID-19 samples. In each case, the material was cDNA or gDNA derived from T cells, B-cell-depleted T cells, or PBMCs.

This CDR3 contains 13 residues. Trimming shortened V by 2 bases and J by 2 bases, and 6 bases separated the two germline ends. Germline V gene sequence: CDR1 SGHAT, CDR2 FQNNGV. In the authors' methods: Reference gene primer amplification gave estimated nucleated cell counts. Generated by immunoSEQ multiplex PCR, the TCRdb table keeps only in-frame clones and is missing some. For V, J and clone size, that table is used; D and trimming come from the DNA. The sample shows around 300,000 clones, 70% to 90% of them seen only once. The clonotype comes from a woman aged 70-85 years with acute or convalescent COVID-19. This chain links TRBV11-2 with TRBJ1-2; D gene ambiguous. Specimen: peripheral blood. The CDR3 sequence is CASSLSQNYGYTF. The CDR3 region has the DNA TGTGCCAGCAGCTTAAGTCAGAACTATGGCTACACCTTC.